This T cell receptor beta chain was sequenced in a study of shared clonotypes between healthy human individuals. Repertoires were generated with immunoSEQ multiplex PCR, while TCRdb's copy carries only in-frame clones and drops some. Of some 700,000 clones in the sample, around 90% were seen once. Germline loops: CDR1 SGHNT, CDR2 YYREEE (reference sequence). The CDR3 consists of 13 residues. Trimming cost V 3 bases and J 4 bases, with 10 bases left between them. Sequenced input: memory CD8+ T cells from PBMCs. Subset meaning: CD45RO+ cells pooled with CCR7-negative TemRA cells. This chain joins TRBV5-4 and TRBJ1-1; tentative D call: TRBD1 (5 bases). The TCR was taken from a man aged 18 to 30 in good health. Some clones in this sample may be carry-over from other donors' samples. The CDR3 here is CASSYNGGTEAFF. CDR3 nucleotide sequence: TGTGCCAGCAGCTACAACGGGGGCACTGAAGCTTTCTTT.